The 29 T cell receptor beta chains listed next were all sequenced from one sample in a study of blood T cell repertoires in COVID-19. The protocol was immunoSEQ multiplex PCR, while the TCRdb copy is restricted to in-frame clones and leaves out a portion. The repertoire holds approximately 400,000 clones, more than 70% seen once, with over 9.5% in the top ten. Sequenced sample: peripheral blood. These receptor sequences come from a woman aged 45-60 years with COVID-19, enrolled during active disease.

The chain employs TRBV10-3 and TRBJ2-3, with D possibly being TRBD1 (5 bases). This CDR3 is built from 16 residues. Per germline, CDR1 ENHRY and CDR2 SYGVKD. V was clipped by 10 bases and J by 3 bases, with 23 bases between them. The CDR3 here is CATSPGRTGSTDTQYF. The CDR3 DNA is TGTGCCACCAGCCCTGGAAGAACAGGCTCGACAGATACGCAGTATTTT.

This clone was detected only once. The chain is built from TRBV18 and TRBJ1-1, with D perhaps TRBD1 (5 bases). Trimming took 3 bases from V and 3 from J, leaving 20 bases between them. CDR3 length: 17 amino acids. The germline V gene encodes CDR1 KGHSH and CDR2 LQKENI. CDR3 DNA: TGTGCCAGCTCACCTGCCTCACGGCGCCCGGGGGACACTGAAGCTTTCTTT. Translation: CASSPASRRPGDTEAFF.

This clone came up once. This sequence joins TRBV19 and TRBJ1-5; no firm D call. V was clipped by 0 bases and J by 9 bases, with 6 bases between them. The CDR3 runs to 12 residues. Germline lookup yields CDR1 LNHDA and CDR2 SQIVND (reference sequence). The CDR3 protein is CASSIDRAPQHF. In DNA, the CDR3 is TGTGCCAGTAGTATAGATCGAGCGCCCCAGCATTTT.

This clone was observed a few times. This chain joins TRBV25-1 and TRBJ2-1; D might be TRBD2 (6 bases). Per germline, CDR1 MGHDK and CDR2 SYGVNS. This CDR3 has 16 amino acids. V gave up 4 bases and J gave up 5 bases, with 18 bases separating them. The CDR3 nucleotides are TGTGCCAGCAGTGGATCTAGCGCCAATCATAACAATGAGCAGTTCTTC. Its protein is CASSGSSANHNNEQFF.

In its sample, this clone was seen a few times. The rearrangement joins TRBV27 to TRBJ1-2; no reliable D call. The germline CDR1 and CDR2 sequences are MNHEY and SMNVEV (reference sequence). Deletions cut 4 bases from V and 8 bases from J, with 20 bases between. CDR3 length: 15 amino acids. The CDR3 nucleotides are TGTGCCAGCAGTTCACATATCCGTTCCGGGAGGGGCTACACCTTC. Translating gives CASSSHIRSGRGYTF.

This sequence joins TRBV12-5 and TRBJ1-5; 9 bases match TRBD1. J gave up 7 bases and V 6 bases, and 7 bases lay outside the gene matches. Germline-derived CDR1 and CDR2 are LGHNT and FRNRAP. This CDR3 has 14 amino acids. CDR3 sequence (DNA): TGTGCTAGTGGGGTAACAGGGGGCTGGCAGCCCCAGCATTTT. It specifies CASGVTGGWQPQHF.

The chain carries TRBV5-1 and TRBJ2-5; a possible D gene is TRBD2 (6 bases). This CDR3 has 14 residues. V was shortened by 3 bases and J by 2 bases, with 11 bases between the two germline ends. Germline V gives CDR1 SGHRS, CDR2 YFSETQ. The CDR3 nucleotides are TGCGCCAGCAGCTGGGGGACTTTTCAAGAGACCCAGTACTTC. Translating gives CASSWGTFQETQYF.

The chain employs TRBV6-5 and TRBJ2-7, with 8 bases that match TRBD2. The V gene's germline CDR1 is MNHEY and CDR2 SVGAGI. V gave up 7 bases and J gave up 6 bases; unmatched junction bases: 5. CDR3 length: 12 amino acids. In DNA, the CDR3 is TGTGCCAGCAAGGGACTAGTAGGCGAGCAGTACTTC. Translation gives CASKGLVGEQYF.

The chain has TRBV6-2 or TRBV6-3 and TRBJ2-7; 11 bases are a match to TRBD1. CDR3 size: 15 residues. CDR1 and CDR2 (germline): MNHEY, SVGEGT. Unmatched junction bases numbered 7, after V lost 2 bases and J lost 7 bases. The CDR3 coding sequence is TGTGCCAGCAGTTACCAACGGACAGGGGGCCGAGAGCAGTACTTC. This sequence encodes CASSYQRTGGREQYF.

The chain carries TRBV3-1 (or the pseudogene TRBV3-2) and TRBJ2-7; 9 bases map to TRBD2. CDR3 length: 16 residues. J was trimmed by 3 bases and V by 0 bases; bases with no gene match: 6. CDR1 is LGHDT, CDR2 YNNKEL, per germline (reference sequence). CDR3 sequence (DNA): TGTGCCAGCAGCCAAGAAGGTAGCGGGGGACTCTACGAGCAGTACTTC. Residues: CASSQEGSGGLYEQYF.

V and J are TRBV7-3 and TRBJ1-2; no clear D. Trimming shortened V by 1 base and J by 3 bases, and 12 bases separated the two germline ends. Germline V gene sequence: CDR1 SGHTA, CDR2 FQGTGA. The CDR3 is made up of 15 amino acids. The CDR3 loop is CASSLILRGDYGYTF. The CDR3 coding sequence is TGTGCCAGCAGCTTAATCCTCCGGGGTGACTATGGCTACACCTTC.

This rearrangement joins TRBV29-1 to TRBJ1-5, with TRBD1 matching 7 bases. CDR3 length: 13 amino acids. Per the germline V gene, CDR1 is SQVTM and CDR2 is ANQGSEA. J was trimmed by 8 bases and V by 4 bases; bases with no gene match: 8. As DNA, the CDR3 is TGCAGCGTTGTTCAGGGGGAAGGGGAGCCCCAGCATTTT. The encoded protein is CSVVQGEGEPQHF. Combining the CDR3 with reference TRBV29-1 and TRBJ1-5 gives the whole variable domain SAVISQKPSRDICQRGTSLTIQCQVDSQVTMMFWYRQQPGQSLTLIATANQGSEATYESGFVIDKFPISRPNLTFSTLTVSNMSPEDSSIYLCSVVQGEGEPQHFGDGTRLSIL.

This chain links TRBV5-1 with TRBJ2-7; D possibly corresponds to TRBD1 (5 bases). Trimming stripped 3 bases from V and 6 bases from J, with 19 bases between. Per germline, CDR1 SGHRS and CDR2 YFSETQ. This CDR3 is built from 15 residues. Here the CDR3 DNA reads TGCGCCAGCAGCTCCCTACAGGAGACGAAGGGCGAGCAGTACTTC. Translation: CASSSLQETKGEQYF. The full variable domain, rest sourced from reference TRBV5-1 and TRBJ2-7, is KAGVTQTPRYLIKTRGQQVTLSCSPISGHRSVSWYQQTPGQGLQFLFEYFSETQRNKGNFPGRFSGRQFSNSRSEMNVSTLELGDSALYLCASSSLQETKGEQYFGPGTRLTVT.

The V call is TRBV12-5, the J call TRBJ2-2; D not certain. The CDR3 is made up of 14 amino acids. Germline V lookup: CDR1 LGHNT, CDR2 FRNRAP. With 2 bases removed from V and 3 bases from J, the gap between germline ends came to 7 bases. CDR3: CASGLSQYTGELFF. The CDR3 nucleotides read TGTGCTAGTGGTTTGTCGCAGTACACCGGGGAGCTGTTTTTT. Looking up the rest from reference TRBV12-5 and TRBJ2-2 gives the full variable domain: DARVTQTPRHKVTEMGQEVTMRCQPILGHNTVFWYRQTMMQGLELLAYFRNRAPLDDSGMPKDRFSAEMPDATLATLKIQPSEPRDSAVYFCASGLSQYTGELFFGEGSRLTVL.

The chain is built from TRBV24-1 and TRBJ2-3, with D possibly matching TRBD2 (6 bases). The CDR3 runs 15 residues. The germline CDR1 and CDR2 sequences are KGHDR and SFDVKD. Trimming pared 5 bases from V and 5 bases from J, leaving 16 bases between. This CDR3 is CATSVGRGPLDTQYF. Written as DNA, the CDR3 is TGTGCCACCAGTGTTGGGCGGGGACCGCTAGATACGCAGTATTTT.

The CDR3 DNA sequence: TGTGCCAGCCGACTAGCGCACTCCTACGAGCAGTACTTC. Translating it yields CASRLAHSYEQYF. The chain employs TRBV19 and TRBJ2-7; 8 nucleotides match TRBD2. Germline V gene data show CDR1 as LNHDA and CDR2 as SQIVND (reference sequence). Trimming at V came to 9 bases and at J to 0 bases, leaving 4 bases not matched to a gene. The CDR3 is made up of 13 amino acids.

This clone is a singleton in its sample. V usage is TRBV9 and J usage is TRBJ1-6, with D perhaps TRBD1 (5 bases). This CDR3 has 14 residues. V was clipped by 4 bases and J by 10 bases, with 15 bases between them. Per the germline V gene, CDR1 is SGDLS and CDR2 is YYNGEE. The CDR3 coding sequence is TGTGCCAGCAGCTTAGGGGTCGGGGGATCACCCCTCCACTTT. It specifies CASSLGVGGSPLHF.

The V call is TRBV11-2, the J call TRBJ2-1; possibly TRBD1 for D (5 bases). The CDR3 runs to 12 residues. The V end was cut by 4 bases, the J end by 9 bases, with 10 bases between. Per the germline V gene, CDR1 is SGHAT and CDR2 is FQNNGV. The CDR3 here is CASSSIDSEQFF. CDR3 DNA sequence: TGTGCCAGCAGCTCGATCGACAGTGAGCAGTTCTTC.

With regard to this clone: At the DNA level, this CDR3 is encoded by other sequences in the same sample as well. J is TRBJ1-2 and V is TRBV6-6; tentatively, D is TRBD1 (5 bases). The ends were cut back, 5 bases at V and 5 bases at J, with 12 bases in the middle. Germline V gene data show CDR1 as MNHNY and CDR2 as SVGAGI (reference sequence). The CDR3 totals 13 residues. This CDR3 is CASSPDRGYGYTF. CDR3 in DNA: TGTGCCAGCAGTCCCGACAGAGGATATGGCTACACCTTC.

The gene calls are TRBV2 and TRBJ1-1; maybe TRBD1 (6 bases). Trimming shortened V by 7 bases and J by 3 bases, and 12 bases separated the two germline ends. The germline V gene has CDR1 SNHLY and CDR2 FYNNEI. The CDR3 consists of 13 residues. CDR3 coding DNA: TGTGCCAGCAATCCACAGGGACACACTGAAGCTTTCTTT. This encodes CASNPQGHTEAFF.

The rearrangement links TRBV5-1 to TRBJ2-7, with D possibly TRBD1 on 6 matching bases. The CDR3 sequence is 13 residues long. Trimming took 6 bases from V and 3 from J, leaving 13 bases between them. The germline V gene has CDR1 SGHRS and CDR2 YFSETQ. This chain's CDR3 is CASIYTGCYEQYF. The CDR3 DNA sequence: TGCGCCAGCATATACACAGGGTGCTACGAGCAGTACTTC.

The CDR3 DNA reads TGTGCCAGCAGCTCCTTTGCCCCTGGACTAGTCGATGAGCAGTTCTTC. Encoded protein: CASSSFAPGLVDEQFF. The V gene is TRBV7-2, the J gene TRBJ2-1; 7 bases map to TRBD2. CDR1 and CDR2 (germline): SGHTA, FQGNSA. There are 16 residues in the CDR3. The V and J ends lost 4 bases and 8 bases, in that order; junction bases with no gene match: 14.

The V gene is TRBV3-1 (or the pseudogene TRBV3-2), the J gene TRBJ2-7; D remains ambiguous. Germline V gene sequence: CDR1 LGHDT, CDR2 YNNKEL (reference sequence). This CDR3 has 14 amino acids. V dropped 1 base and J dropped 6 bases, with 13 bases sitting between them. The CDR3 region has the DNA TGTGCCAGCAGCCAAGCATCTATAACCCGCGAGCAGTACTTC. This encodes CASSQASITREQYF.

The chain couples TRBV2 to TRBJ2-1; TRBD2 matches 7 bases. The germline gives CDR1 SNHLY, CDR2 FYNNEI. The CDR3 has 15 residues. The V and J ends lost 4 bases and 9 bases, in that order; junction bases with no gene match: 12. The CDR3 region is CASSVSRGGSGEQFF. The DNA of the CDR3 is TGTGCCAGCAGTGTTTCGAGGGGAGGGTCGGGTGAGCAGTTCTTC.

The V call is TRBV2, the J call TRBJ2-7; 8 nucleotides match TRBD1. The CDR3 runs 13 residues. Germline V CDR1 and CDR2: SNHLY, FYNNEI. V shed 11 bases and J 4 bases; nucleotides not matched to a gene: 10. The CDR3 DNA is TGTGCCTCGACAGGGGTAGTATGGTACGAGCAGTACTTC. Amino acids: CASTGVVWYEQYF.

CDR3 sequence (DNA): TGTGCCAGCAGGGACGACAGGGGGGTAACTGAAGCTTTCTTT. Translated: CASRDDRGVTEAFF. The chain recombines TRBV5-4 with TRBJ1-1; 9 bases are a match to TRBD1. The CDR3 has 14 amino acids. The germline CDR1 and CDR2 sequences are SGHNT and YYREEE (reference sequence). Trimming at V came to 5 bases and at J to 5 bases, leaving 7 bases not matched to a gene. Variable domain in full (rest from reference TRBV5-4 and TRBJ1-1): ETGVTQSPTHLIKTRGQQVTLRCSSQSGHNTVSWYQQALGQGPQFIFQYYREEENGRGNFPPRFSGLQFPNYSSELNVNALELDDSALYLCASRDDRGVTEAFFGQGTRLTVV.

The sample holds one count of this clone. The chain uses TRBV28 and TRBJ1-5, with D perhaps TRBD1 (5 bases). Trimming cost V 6 bases and J 6 bases, with 15 bases left between them. The CDR3 has 14 amino acids. Germline CDR1 reads MDHEN; CDR2 reads SYDVKM. CDR3 loop: CASSPPRVSQPQHF. In DNA form, the CDR3 reads TGTGCCAGCAGCCCCCCCAGGGTAAGTCAGCCCCAGCATTTT. The whole variable domain, filled in from reference TRBV28 and TRBJ1-5, reads DVKVTQSSRYLVKRTGEKVFLECVQDMDHENMFWYRQDPGLGLRLIYFSYDVKMKEKGDIPEGYSVSREKKERFSLILESASTNQTSMYLCASSPPRVSQPQHFGDGTRLSIL.

The CDR3: CASSSRDRTHSFYGYTF. The CDR3 DNA is TGTGCCAGCAGCTCCCGGGACAGGACCCATTCTTTCTATGGCTACACCTTC. This chain links TRBV12-1 with TRBJ1-2; no DNA check was done on the table's D call, TRBD1. TRBV12-1 is classified as a pseudogene. The CDR3 has 17 amino acids.

The rearrangement joins TRBV2 to TRBJ1-2, with D maybe TRBD1 (6 bases). CDR1 is SNHLY, CDR2 FYNNEI, per germline. The CDR3 covers 12 residues. The germline V and J ends were trimmed by 5 bases and 8 bases, with 12 bases remaining between them. DNA of the CDR3: TGTGCCAGCAGTCTGACAGGCGCCGGCTACACCTTC. This encodes CASSLTGAGYTF.